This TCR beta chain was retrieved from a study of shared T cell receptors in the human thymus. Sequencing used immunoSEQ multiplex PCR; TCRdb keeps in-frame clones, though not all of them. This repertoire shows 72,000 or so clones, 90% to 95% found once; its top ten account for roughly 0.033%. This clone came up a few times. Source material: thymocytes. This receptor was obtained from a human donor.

In nucleotides, the CDR3 is TGTGCCAGCTCACCACCTAGCCGGCAGCGGGACGACACCTTC. Protein sequence: CASSPPSRQRDDTF. The chain employs TRBV18 and TRBJ1-2; D is possibly TRBD1 (5 bases). The V and J ends lost 0 bases and 12 bases respectively, with 17 bases between them. The CDR3 runs 14 residues. Germline-derived CDR1 and CDR2 are KGHSH and LQKENI.